This TCR beta chain was captured by sequencing in a study of CD8 T cells in Susac syndrome. Blood CD8+ and CD4+ T cells underwent high-throughput TCR beta sequencing. TEMRA cells were FACS-enriched, while CD8+ and CD4+ T cells were negatively isolated. The CDR3 has 14 residues. Germline V gene sequence: CDR1 DFQATT, CDR2 SNEGSKA (reference sequence). Between the trimmed V and J ends, which lost 5 bases and 0 bases, there was a span of 11 bases. The RNA, roughly 0.45 to 1 ug, was put through reverse transcription using random hexamers. TCRdb reprocessed the immunoSEQ multiplex PCR reads with MiXCR, giving one entry per CDR3 protein. The sample contains about 160,000 distinct CDR3 sequences, over 85% of which appear only once.

The chain has TRBV20-1 and TRBJ1-5; D might be TRBD1 (6 bases). The sample was CD4+ T cells from PBMCs. This receptor was taken from a human donor in good health. CDR3 coding DNA: TGCAGTGCTGGGGGACACTTTAGCAATCAGCCCCAGCATTTT. Translating it yields CSAGGHFSNQPQHF.